The text below deals with one T cell receptor beta chain. Its matching antigen is unknown. The method was immunoSEQ multiplex PCR; TCRdb's version includes in-frame clones alone and lacks a portion of them. The sample consists of about 2,100,000 clones, 90% to 95% of them appearing once. Selected positively for CCR7 and CD45RO-negative, naive CD8 cells excluded terminally differentiated effector memory CD45RA+ cells. The source of the sample is a study of shared clonotypes between healthy human individuals. Across the study: Ranging from 18 to 49 in age, donors were a couple of women and a few men. Per donor, CD8 memory used one plate, CD8 naive used two, CD4 memory used three and CD4 naive used three.

General study results and limits: Incompleteness in sorted-subset sequencing, despite large depth, was shown by rarefaction.

The CDR3 loop spans 18 amino acids. The V and J ends lost 3 bases and 7 bases, in that order; junction bases with no gene match: 16. Per germline, CDR1 MNHEY and CDR2 SMNVEV (reference sequence). The sample taken for sequencing was naive CD8+ T cells from PBMCs. The TCR was taken from a man younger than 35 in good health. Some clones in this sample may be carry-over from other donors' samples. V gene TRBV27 combines with J gene TRBJ2-3, with 10 bases that match TRBD2. CDR3 in amino acids: CASSFFRTSGPSANTQYF. For the CDR3, the DNA is TGTGCCAGCAGTTTTTTTCGGACTAGCGGCCCAAGTGCGAATACGCAGTATTTT.